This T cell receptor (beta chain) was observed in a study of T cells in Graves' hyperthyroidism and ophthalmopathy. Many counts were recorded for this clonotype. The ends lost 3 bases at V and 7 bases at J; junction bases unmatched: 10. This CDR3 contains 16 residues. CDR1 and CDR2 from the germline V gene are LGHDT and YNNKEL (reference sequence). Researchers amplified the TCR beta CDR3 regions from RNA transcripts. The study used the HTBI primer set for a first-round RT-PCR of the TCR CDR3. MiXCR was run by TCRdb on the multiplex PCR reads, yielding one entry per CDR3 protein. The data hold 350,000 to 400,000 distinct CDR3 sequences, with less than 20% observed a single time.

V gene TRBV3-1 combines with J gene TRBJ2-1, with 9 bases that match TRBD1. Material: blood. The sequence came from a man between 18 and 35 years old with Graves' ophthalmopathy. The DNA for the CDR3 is TGTGCCAGCAGCCAGACTTTGGGGACAGGGTCGAATGAGCAGTTCTTC. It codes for CASSQTLGTGSNEQFF.